This paragraph covers one T cell receptor beta chain sequence. This sample was taken from a study of shared clonotypes between healthy human individuals. Only in-frame clones appear in the TCRdb table, and some are missing; sequencing was by immunoSEQ multiplex PCR. Of fewer than 1.6 million clones listed, 98% were seen once; the top ten hold about 0.4%. V dropped 6 bases and J dropped 0 bases, with 18 bases sitting between them. Germline V gene data show CDR1 as SGHTA and CDR2 as FQGNSA. This CDR3 region has 17 residues. The J gene is TRBJ2-1, the V gene TRBV7-2; D uncertain. This TCR derives from a man younger than 45 in good health. The sample comprised naive CD4+ T cells sorted from blood. Subset: CD45RA+ positively selected. CDR3 amino acids: CASRPDGFPISYNEQFF. The CDR3 DNA is TGTGCCAGCAGACCAGATGGTTTCCCCATCTCCTACAATGAGCAGTTCTTC.